This passage covers 13 T cell receptor beta chains from one sample sequenced in a study of T cell clonality in common variable immunodeficiency. Study conclusions and caveats: Fewer deletions and N-nucleotide insertions were reportedly seen in common variable immunodeficiency TCR beta sequences.

Their antigen targets remain unknown. Generated by immunoSEQ multiplex PCR, the TCRdb table keeps only in-frame clones and is missing some. Listed here are some 42,000 clones without any singletons, the top ten holding 5% to 6.5%. The sample comprised peripheral blood mononuclear cells. The source is a human donor with common variable immunodeficiency.

The table lists this clone with many counts. Sequencing ends 3 residues short of the CDR3 end; the germline J gene provides the rest. The chain couples TRBV5-1 to TRBJ2-2; 9 nucleotides line up with TRBD2. V lost 5 bases to trimming and J lost 2 bases; unmatched junction nucleotides: 7. Per germline, CDR1 SGHRS and CDR2 YFSETQ. The CDR3 spans 16 residues. The sequenced part of the CDR3 DNA is TGCGCCAGCAGATATTTAGCGGGGGCCAACACCGGGGAG. Protein: CASRYLAGANTGE. The full CDR3 is CASRYLAGANTGELFF.

CDR3 residues: CASSAQGVANEKLFF. The sequenced part of the CDR3 DNA is TGTGCCAGCAGCGCACAGGGGGTGGCTAATGAAAAA. The J gene is TRBJ1-4, the V gene TRBV7-6; 8 nucleotides match TRBD1. The read terminates 3 residues before the CDR3 end, so the remaining end is supplied by the germline J gene. The ends lost 5 bases at V and 3 bases at J; junction bases unmatched: 5. The germline V gene has CDR1 SGHVS and CDR2 FNYEAQ. This CDR3 is 15 amino acids long.

Note on this clone: The CDR3 is cut off 3 residues early in the read; its end comes from the germline J gene. This chain uses TRBV7-9 with TRBJ1-1; tentatively, D is TRBD1 (5 bases). From germline, CDR1 is SEHNR and CDR2 FQNEAQ (reference sequence). The ends were cut back, 1 base at V and 2 bases at J, with 8 bases in the middle. This CDR3 contains 14 residues. The CDR3: CASSLETANTEAFF. The covered CDR3 bases are TGTGCCAGCAGCTTAGAGACAGCCAACACTGAA.

This clone was observed many times. CDR3 region: CASKERTGGTGELFF. Partial CDR3 DNA: TGTGCCAGCAAAGAACGGACAGGGGGCACCGGGGAG. V and J are TRBV2 and TRBJ2-2, with 10 bases matching TRBD1. Read coverage stops 3 residues before the CDR3 terminus; the germline J gene supplies the remainder. This CDR3 contains 15 residues. The germline V gene has CDR1 SNHLY and CDR2 FYNNEI. J was trimmed by 4 bases and V by 7 bases; bases with no gene match: 6.

This clone was found many times. The CDR3 extends 3 residues past the end of the read, so its final part is completed from the germline J gene. The chain recombines TRBV29-1 with TRBJ2-2, with TRBD2 as a possible D gene (5 bases). The V gene lost 8 bases and the J gene lost 4 bases, with 17 bases spanning the gap. Germline V lookup: CDR1 SQVTM, CDR2 ANQGSEA. The length of the CDR3 is 14 residues. The CDR3 DNA, read in part, is TGCAGCTACTCCATGACGGGGTTCACCGGGGAG. Its protein is CSYSMTGFTGE. In full, the CDR3 is CSYSMTGFTGELFF.

This clone appeared a few times. The DNA ends 3 residues before the CDR3 does, and the rest of the CDR3 is filled in from the germline J gene. The chain joins TRBV6-2 or TRBV6-3 to TRBJ2-7, with 7 bases matching TRBD2. The CDR3 length is 15 residues. The V gene's germline CDR1 is MNHEY and CDR2 SVGEGT. J lost 0 bases, V lost 2 bases, and 4 bases had no gene match. CDR3 DNA, as far as it was read: TGTGCCAGCAGTTACCGGGGGGAAAGCTCCTACGAG. It specifies CASSYRGESSYE. The CDR3 as a whole reads CASSYRGESSYEQYF.

There are a few counts of this clone. The observed sequence ends 3 residues before the CDR3 terminus, with the missing tail filled in from the germline J gene. This sequence joins TRBV7-3 and TRBJ2-1, with D possibly being TRBD2 (5 bases). The V gene's germline CDR1 is SGHTA and CDR2 FQGTGA. Trimming left V 0 bases short and J 3 bases short, with 21 bases between. This CDR3 is built from 19 residues. The CDR3 loop is CASSLTSPSYTRVYNEQFF. The covered CDR3 bases are TGTGCCAGCAGCTTAACTAGCCCATCCTACACTAGGGTCTACAATGAG.

Details on this clone: The CDR3 end lies 3 residues beyond the end of the read and is filled in from the germline J gene. The V and J genes are TRBV7-2 and TRBJ1-3; D is unresolved. Trimming shortened V by 1 base and J by 3 bases, and 7 bases separated the two germline ends. CDR1 SGHTA and CDR2 FQGNSA come from the germline V gene. The CDR3 loop spans 14 amino acids. CDR3 DNA, as far as it was read: TGTGCCAGCAGCTTAGTACAGAGTGGAAACACC. Translated: CASSLVQSGNT. The entire CDR3 reads CASSLVQSGNTIYF.

A note on this clone: The read halts 3 residues ahead of the CDR3 end, with the missing end drawn from the germline J gene. The chain employs TRBV6-1 and TRBJ2-7; possibly TRBD1 for D (6 bases). Germline CDR1 MNHNS, CDR2 SASEGT. Trimming left V 4 bases short and J 5 bases short, with 15 bases between. The CDR3 consists of 14 residues. CDR3 residues: CASSGPNRVHEQYF. CDR3 DNA (partial): TGTGCCAGCAGTGGGCCCAACAGGGTCCACGAG.

This clone was recorded many times. The sequence runs out 3 residues before the end of the CDR3; the remainder is reconstructed from the germline J gene. The chain links TRBV14 to TRBJ2-7; 8 nucleotides align to TRBD1. CDR1 and CDR2 from the germline V gene are SGHDN and FVKESK. The length of the CDR3 is 14 residues. The trim removed 4 bases at V and 0 bases at J, leaving 2 bases unmatched. This CDR3 reads CASSLRGPSYEQYF. CDR3 DNA (partial): TGTGCCAGCAGCCTCAGGGGGCCCTCCTACGAG.

This clone has a count of ten or more. The sequence runs out 3 residues before the end of the CDR3; the remainder is reconstructed from the germline J gene. The V gene is TRBV7-2, the J gene TRBJ1-4, with D maybe TRBD1 (5 bases). Trimming left V 5 bases short and J 7 bases short, with 14 bases between. Germline-derived CDR1 and CDR2 are SGHTA and FQGNSA. The CDR3 length is 14 residues. The CDR3 sequence is CASSHFGQGEKLFF. CDR3 DNA (partial): TGTGCCAGCAGCCACTTCGGGCAGGGTGAAAAA. Filled out from reference TRBV7-2 and TRBJ1-4, the complete variable domain reads GAGVSQSPSNKVTEKGKDVELRCDPISGHTALYWYRQSLGQGLEFLIYFQGNSAPDKSGLPSDRFSAERTGGSVSTLTIQRTQQEDSAVYLCASSHFGQGEKLFFGSGTQLSVL.

This clone was seen more than once but under ten times. The CDR3 end lies 3 residues beyond the end of the read and is filled in from the germline J gene. The J gene is TRBJ1-2, the V gene TRBV19, with 7 positions matching TRBD1. CDR1 LNHDA and CDR2 SQIVND come from the germline V gene (reference sequence). There are 16 residues in the CDR3. J lost 6 bases, V lost 7 bases, and 17 bases had no gene match. CDR3 bases read: TGTGCCAGTATATCGCCGGACAGGATAACAACTAATGGC. This gives the protein CASISPDRITTNG. The whole CDR3 protein is CASISPDRITTNGYTF.

The table lists this clone with a few counts. The sequence runs out 3 residues before the end of the CDR3; the remainder is reconstructed from the germline J gene. The chain has TRBV6-2 or TRBV6-3 and TRBJ2-1, with 9 bases identical to TRBD2. The germline V gene encodes CDR1 MNHEY and CDR2 SVGEGT. The CDR3 has 16 residues. V shed 6 bases and J 5 bases; nucleotides not matched to a gene: 11. CDR3 sequence reads: CASRSGPSGNHNEQFF. Incomplete CDR3 DNA: TGTGCCAGCAGATCGGGCCCTAGCGGGAACCACAATGAG.